This entry describes one T cell receptor beta chain. This entry is derived from a study of glioma-infiltrating T cells. The iRepertoire nested amplicon-rescue multiplex PCR amplified TCR alpha and beta CDR3s from RNA. Each CDR3 protein gets one entry after TCRdb re-called the multiplex PCR reads with MiXCR. The data hold tens of thousands of distinct CDR3 sequences, with roughly 40% observed a single time. The sequenced material came from glioma tissue, nonneoplastic brain tissue, or PBMCs (not recorded which). This clonotype was sampled from a human donor with low-grade glioma or glioblastoma, undergoing nonglioma brain surgery, or in good health (not recorded which).

The CDR3 nucleotides read TGCAGTGCTAGAGGGGAGGGGGGGCATGGCTACACCTTC. Protein sequence: CSARGEGGHGYTF. The V call is TRBV20-1, the J call TRBJ1-2; possible D gene TRBD1, 6 bases. V gave up 1 base and J gave up 6 bases, with 12 bases separating them. This CDR3 contains 13 residues. CDR1 DFQATT and CDR2 SNEGSKA come from the germline V gene (reference sequence).